The subject of this entry is one T cell receptor (beta chain). No antigen is known for it. This sample was included in a study of T cell responses to AZD1222 COVID-19 vaccine. Study-level results: A mostly white British donor set with more females was recruited, and clonal diversity was possibly underestimated. Baseline seropositivity occurred in only six AZD1222 recipients.

Libraries were prepared by immunoSEQ multiplex PCR; TCRdb keeps only in-frame clonotypes and omits some of them. The sample includes about 120,000 clones, 70% to 85% of them seen just once. Germline CDR1 SGHTA, CDR2 FQGNSA. The V gene lost 5 bases and the J gene lost 8 bases, with 12 bases spanning the gap. This CDR3 has 13 amino acids. The clonotype was recovered from an adult in good health. The chain employs TRBV7-2 and TRBJ2-2, with TRBD1 as a possible D gene (5 bases). The material sequenced was peripheral blood, taken on day 0 of AZD1222 vaccination. CDR3 DNA sequence: TGTGCCAGCAGCCCGTCTTCAGGGGGGGAGCTGTTTTTT. Translating it yields CASSPSSGGELFF.